The 29 T cell receptor beta chains in this list originate from one sample, sequenced in a study of T cell repertoires in cytomegalovirus infection. No antigen has been assigned to these receptors. Each CDR3 protein gets one entry after TCRdb re-called the reads with MiXCR. Of some 800,000 distinct CDR3 sequences listed, roughly 29% are singletons. The sample consisted of cultured CD8+ T cells from PBMCs, taken from culture after CMV antigen stimulation. The source of these receptors is a human donor in good health (CMV status not recorded). Some clones in this sample may be carry-over from other donors' samples.

This rearrangement joins TRBV27 to TRBJ1-1, with D possibly being TRBD1 (5 bases). CDR1 is MNHEY and CDR2 is SMNVEV in the germline V gene (reference sequence). The CDR3 is made up of 15 amino acids. V gave up 5 bases and J gave up 0 bases, with 13 bases separating them. The CDR3 sequence is CASSRNRKMNTEAFF. For the CDR3, the DNA is TGTGCCAGCAGTCGGAACAGGAAGATGAACACTGAAGCTTTCTTT.

Turning to this clonotype: One junction end disagrees with the germline gene, perhaps due to a read error. This sequence joins TRBV25-1 and TRBJ1-1; D might be TRBD1 (6 bases). There are 14 residues in the CDR3. CDR1 and CDR2 (germline): MGHDK, SYGVNS. The CDR3 here is CASNEFAGDTEAFF. The CDR3, as DNA: TGTGCCAGCAATGAATTTGCAGGGGACACTGAAGCTTTCTTT.

This clonotype was observed a few times. The gene calls are TRBV7-9 and TRBJ2-3; D uncertain. The V end was cut by 5 bases, the J end by 0 bases, with 12 bases between. The CDR3 runs 15 residues. Germline CDR1 is SEHNR and CDR2 is FQNEAQ (reference sequence). CDR3 sequence reads: CASSNSHTSTDTQYF. The CDR3 nucleotides are TGTGCCAGCAGCAACAGTCACACTAGCACAGATACGCAGTATTTT. The full variable domain, completed using reference TRBV7-9 and TRBJ2-3, is DTGVSQNPRHKITKRGQNVTFRCDPISEHNRLYWYRQTLGQGPEFLTYFQNEAQLEKSRLLSDRFSAERPKGSFSTLEIQRTEQGDSAMYLCASSNSHTSTDTQYFGPGTRLTVL.

In this sample, this clonotype turned up a few times. Here the CDR3 DNA reads TGTGCCAGCAGTTTAGATTGGGACTACGAGCAGTACTTC. This encodes CASSLDWDYEQYF. The genes are TRBV12-3 or TRBV12-4 and TRBJ2-7; D unresolved. CDR3 length: 13 residues. V lost 1 base, J lost 3 bases, and 7 bases lay in between.

This clonotype was detected only once. V gene TRBV12-3 or TRBV12-4 combines with J gene TRBJ2-1, with D possibly matching TRBD1 (6 bases). V gave up 5 bases and J gave up 3 bases, with 14 bases separating them. The CDR3 covers 15 residues. The CDR3: CASSATGLGYNEQFF. CDR3 in DNA: TGTGCCAGCAGTGCTACAGGGCTGGGCTACAATGAGCAGTTCTTC.

This clonotype was recorded a few times. The chain has TRBV11-1 and TRBJ2-2; 8 bases line up with TRBD1. The germline CDR1 and CDR2 sequences are SGHAT and FQDESV (reference sequence). With 5 bases clipped from V and 7 bases from J, the junction kept 12 bases outside the gene matches. The CDR3 contains 16 residues. The CDR3 DNA is TGTGCCAGCAGCCCCAACCCCGACAGGGGAAACGGGGAGCTGTTTTTT. Amino acid sequence: CASSPNPDRGNGELFF.

The gene calls are TRBV27 and TRBJ2-7; D is uncertain. V lost 4 bases and J 0 bases, leaving 7 bases between the germline ends. From germline, CDR1 is MNHEY and CDR2 SMNVEV (reference sequence). This CDR3 region has 13 residues. The CDR3 DNA reads TGTGCCAGCAGTTCGACCATCTCCTACGAGCAGTACTTC. Translating gives CASSSTISYEQYF.

This clonotype was counted at least ten times. V is TRBV12-3 or TRBV12-4 and J is TRBJ1-5; D not certain. This CDR3 spans 11 amino acids. V lost 3 bases and J 7 bases, leaving 4 bases between the germline ends. CDR3 DNA sequence: TGTGCCAGCAGTTTTGGGCAGCCCCAGCATTTT. It translates to CASSFGQPQHF.

This clonotype has more than one count but fewer than ten. The genes are TRBV7-6 and TRBJ1-2, with no clear D. This CDR3 contains 13 residues. Looked up from germline, CDR1 is SGHVS and CDR2 is FNYEAQ. V was shortened by 5 bases and J by 1 base, with 8 bases between the two germline ends. Here the CDR3 reads CASSQGFNYGYTF. DNA of the CDR3: TGTGCCAGCAGCCAAGGGTTTAACTATGGCTACACCTTC. The full variable domain, completed using reference TRBV7-6 and TRBJ1-2, is GAGVSQSPRYKVTKRGQDVALRCDPISGHVSLYWYRQALGQGPEFLTYFNYEAQQDKSGLPNDRFSAERPEGSISTLTIQRTEQRDSAMYRCASSQGFNYGYTFGSGTRLTVV.

This clonotype was found a few times. The chain combines TRBV29-1 with TRBJ1-1; D gene uncertain. Germline CDR1 SQVTM, CDR2 ANQGSEA. V dropped 7 bases and J dropped 5 bases, with 14 bases sitting between them. This CDR3 has 12 amino acids. The DNA for the CDR3 is TGCAGCGCCCAATGGGGATATACTGAAGCTTTCTTT. It specifies CSAQWGYTEAFF.

Ten or more counts support this clonotype. This sequence joins TRBV7-6 and TRBJ1-1, with 8 nucleotides matching TRBD1. Germline V gene data show CDR1 as SGHVS and CDR2 as FNYEAQ. V lost 5 bases and J lost 1; bases outside the gene matches: 9. The length of the CDR3 is 16 residues. The CDR3 sequence: CASSVSPGTGNTEAFF. The CDR3 DNA reads as TGTGCCAGCAGCGTTAGTCCCGGGACAGGGAACACTGAAGCTTTCTTT.

V gene TRBV29-1 combines with J gene TRBJ1-2; the match to TRBD1 covers 9 bases. Germline lookup yields CDR1 SQVTM and CDR2 ANQGSEA. CDR3 length: 13 amino acids. Losses at the gene ends were 4 bases for V and 4 bases for J; bases not matched to a gene: 4. As DNA, the CDR3 is TGCAGCGTTGGGACAGGGGTGAGCTATGGCTACACCTTC. This sequence encodes CSVGTGVSYGYTF.

The CDR3 nucleotides are TGTGCCATCAGTTGGGGTCCGAGCCACCCTAGCACAGATACGCAGTATTTT. It translates to CAISWGPSHPSTDTQYF. The chain carries TRBV10-3 and TRBJ2-3; D remains ambiguous. Germline CDR1 and CDR2: ENHRY and SYGVKD. V lost 5 bases and J lost 0, with 18 bases in between. The CDR3 is made up of 17 amino acids.

This clonotype was seen at least ten times. The V call is TRBV12-3 or TRBV12-4, the J call TRBJ2-1, with D uncertain. V was cut by 3 bases and J by 2 bases, with 8 bases left in between. The CDR3 covers 14 residues. Written as DNA, the CDR3 is TGTGCCAGCAGTTTCCCTCCTACCTACAATGAGCAGTTCTTC. It yields the protein CASSFPPTYNEQFF.

The V and J genes are TRBV6-5 and TRBJ2-3, with 10 bases identical to TRBD2. Losses at the gene ends were 6 bases for V and 6 bases for J; bases not matched to a gene: 6. The CDR3 spans 14 residues. In germline, CDR1 is MNHEY, CDR2 SVGAGI. Here the CDR3 DNA reads TGTGCCAGCAGGCCCGGACTAGCGGTGGATACGCAGTATTTT. Amino acids: CASRPGLAVDTQYF.

This clonotype was counted a few times. J is TRBJ2-3 and V is TRBV6-6, with D possibly being TRBD1 (5 bases). This CDR3 is 14 amino acids long. Germline lookup yields CDR1 MNHNY and CDR2 SVGAGI (reference sequence). V was trimmed by 6 bases and J by 1 base, leaving 11 bases between them. The CDR3 reads CASSPGRGTDTQYF. CDR3 DNA sequence: TGTGCCAGCAGCCCCGGCAGGGGCACAGATACGCAGTATTTT.

The chain links TRBV10-3 to TRBJ2-7; D tentatively fits TRBD1 or TRBD2 (5 bases each). This CDR3 has 15 amino acids. Germline CDR1 and CDR2: ENHRY and SYGVKD. Trimming took 6 bases from V and 2 from J, leaving 17 bases between them. The CDR3, as DNA: TGTGCCATCAGGCTGAACCGGGACGGGCCCTACGAGCAGTACTTC. Protein sequence: CAIRLNRDGPYEQYF.

The chain couples TRBV6-2 or TRBV6-3 to TRBJ2-1; D is unclear. The CDR3 is 15 residues long. CDR1 and CDR2 (germline): MNHEY, SVGEGT. V lost 0 bases and J 3 bases, leaving 9 bases between the germline ends. The CDR3 sequence: CASSYSGPYYNEQFF. The DNA of the CDR3 is TGTGCCAGCAGTTACTCTGGGCCCTACTACAATGAGCAGTTCTTC.

A word on this clonotype: This may come from a read error, since a much larger clone is one base off. The chain carries TRBV7-9 and TRBJ2-7; D unclear. From germline, CDR1 is SEHNR and CDR2 FQNEAQ (reference sequence). The CDR3 sequence is 14 residues long. Trimming removed 0 bases at V and 0 bases at J, with 6 bases between. The CDR3 DNA reads TGTGCCAGCAGCTTAGCAGGGCCCTCCTACGAGCAGTACTTC. Translated, it gives CASSLAGPSYEQYF. Full variable domain (rest looked up from reference TRBV7-9 and TRBJ2-7): DTGVSQNPRHKITKRGQNVTFRCDPISEHNRLYWYRQTLGQGPEFLTYFQNEAQLEKSRLLSDRFSAERPKGSFSTLEIQRTEQGDSAMYLCASSLAGPSYEQYFGPGTRLTVT.

V usage is TRBV12-3 or TRBV12-4 and J usage is TRBJ2-1; 8 positions match TRBD2. J lost 6 bases, V lost 6 bases, and 10 bases had no gene match. The CDR3 length is 15 residues. The CDR3 DNA reads TGTGCCAGCAGGGTGGGCGGGGGGCGTATCAATGAGCAGTTCTTC. It yields the protein CASRVGGGRINEQFF.

In this sample, this clonotype turned up a few times. The genes are TRBV6-5 and TRBJ2-2, with 10 bases identical to TRBD2. The ends lost 0 bases at V and 3 bases at J; junction bases unmatched: 10. The CDR3 runs 19 residues. Germline V gene data show CDR1 as MNHEY and CDR2 as SVGAGI. CDR3 nucleotides: TGTGCCAGCAGTTACTCGGTCCTAGCGGGGGACCTTGACACCGGGGAGCTGTTTTTT. This encodes CASSYSVLAGDLDTGELFF.

This clonotype was found many times. The chain links TRBV7-8 to TRBJ1-1; 7 positions agree with TRBD1. V lost 3 bases to trimming and J lost 7 bases; unmatched junction nucleotides: 14. The germline V gene has CDR1 SGHVS and CDR2 FQNEAQ. This CDR3 region has 16 residues. The CDR3 loop is CASSFIKVTGPGEAFF. In DNA form, the CDR3 reads TGTGCCAGCAGCTTCATTAAGGTGACAGGGCCGGGTGAAGCTTTCTTT.

This chain uses TRBV27 with TRBJ2-1; unclear D gene. Trimming took 7 bases from V and 0 from J, leaving 13 bases between them. Germline V gene lookup returns CDR1 MNHEY and CDR2 SMNVEV (reference sequence). There are 15 residues in the CDR3. CDR3: CASNPRRSSYNEQFF. The CDR3 region has the DNA TGTGCCAGCAACCCGCGGAGAAGCTCCTACAATGAGCAGTTCTTC.

Concerning this clonotype: One base away lies a much larger clone, so this may be a sequencing read error. This chain uses TRBV6-5 with TRBJ2-1; no clear D gene. Looked up from germline, CDR1 is MNHEY and CDR2 is SVGAGI. This CDR3 is 11 amino acids long. The V and J ends lost 1 base and 6 bases respectively, with 1 base between them. The CDR3 protein is CASSYFNEQFF. The CDR3 bases are TGTGCCAGCAGTTACTTCAATGAGCAGTTCTTC.

This clonotype has just a few counts. In DNA form, the CDR3 reads TGTGCCACCCTTGGGCCCACCGACAGGAAAAACTCTGGGGCCAACGTCCTGACTTTC. This translates into CATLGPTDRKNSGANVLTF. This chain connects TRBV19 to TRBJ2-6; a weak D match, TRBD1 (6 bases). Trimming removed 10 bases at V and 0 bases at J, with 25 bases between. Germline V gene lookup returns CDR1 LNHDA and CDR2 SQIVND (reference sequence). The CDR3 contains 19 residues.

A few counts support this clonotype. The chain uses TRBV18 and TRBJ2-3; D may correspond to TRBD1 or TRBD2 (5 bases each). The germline V gene encodes CDR1 KGHSH and CDR2 LQKENI. The CDR3 has 14 residues. The V and J ends lost 6 bases and 2 bases respectively, with 12 bases between them. The CDR3 DNA follows: TGTGCCAGCTCGTCCGGGACCTACACAGATACGCAGTATTTT. Amino acid sequence: CASSSGTYTDTQYF.

V is TRBV11-3 and J is TRBJ1-1, with 8 bases aligning to TRBD1. The germline gives CDR1 SGHNT, CDR2 YENEEA. The CDR3 contains 15 residues. V lost 5 bases to trimming and J lost 3 bases; unmatched junction nucleotides: 8. The CDR3 sequence: CASSARQGLDTEAFF. Here the CDR3 DNA reads TGTGCCAGCAGCGCCCGACAGGGGCTGGACACTGAAGCTTTCTTT.

V is TRBV29-1 and J is TRBJ2-6, with 7 bases that match TRBD1. Trimming removed 6 bases from V and 0 bases from J; junction bases left unmatched: 8. The CDR3 is 16 residues long. CDR1 is SQVTM and CDR2 is ANQGSEA in the germline V gene. CDR3 in DNA: TGCAGCGTCGTTGGGACAGCCTTCTCTGGGGCCAACGTCCTGACTTTC. This codes for CSVVGTAFSGANVLTF.

There are many counts of this clonotype. J is TRBJ2-6 and V is TRBV7-8; 8 bases map to TRBD1. The CDR3 loop spans 16 amino acids. V lost 5 bases, J lost 3 bases, and 6 bases stayed unmatched. Germline loops: CDR1 SGHVS, CDR2 FQNEAQ. The CDR3 spells CASSHGTGRGANVLTF. The CDR3 nucleotides are TGTGCCAGCAGCCATGGGACAGGACGTGGGGCCAACGTCCTGACTTTC.